The 8 T cell receptor beta chains presented below share a single source sample, sequenced in a study of blood T cell repertoires in COVID-19. Here immunoSEQ multiplex PCR was the method, and the copy in TCRdb shows in-frame clones only, minus some. The sample lists 250,000 to 300,000 clones; about 89% were seen once. Sequencing was performed on PBMCs or T cells enriched from blood (not recorded which). The receptors stem from a human donor in a cohort exposed to, infected with or recovered from COVID-19 (not recorded which). The donor label of this sample is uncertain.

The chain couples TRBV24-1 to TRBJ1-2, with TRBD1 matching 7 bases. The CDR3 runs to 13 residues. V was pared by 7 bases and J by 8 bases, with 9 bases of the junction left unmatched. The germline V gene encodes CDR1 KGHDR and CDR2 SFDVKD. The CDR3, as DNA: TGTGCCACCAGCCAACTGGGACAGCGGGGCTACACCTTC. It codes for CATSQLGQRGYTF.

V usage is TRBV19 and J usage is TRBJ1-6; the D is unclear. Trimming removed 2 bases at V and 1 base at J, with 3 bases between. Germline V gene data show CDR1 as LNHDA and CDR2 as SQIVND (reference sequence). The CDR3 is made up of 14 amino acids. The CDR3 bases are TGTGCCAGTAGTATATCTTCCTATAATTCACCCCTCCACTTT. It yields the protein CASSISSYNSPLHF.

This clone was counted a single time. The chain links TRBV7-9 to TRBJ2-1; D unresolved. The CDR3 contains 13 residues. With 5 bases removed from V and 5 bases from J, the gap between germline ends came to 10 bases. CDR1 is SEHNR and CDR2 is FQNEAQ in the germline V gene (reference sequence). The CDR3 reads CASSLEADNEQFF. CDR3 in DNA: TGTGCCAGCAGCCTCGAGGCGGACAATGAGCAGTTCTTC.

The genes are TRBV19 and TRBJ1-1; the D gene is possibly TRBD1 (5 bases). Trimming cost V 3 bases and J 4 bases, with 12 bases left between them. The germline CDR1 and CDR2 sequences are LNHDA and SQIVND (reference sequence). CDR3 size: 14 residues. The CDR3 bases are TGTGCCAGTAGTATGGGGGGGGTGTCCACTGAAGCTTTCTTT. It is translated as CASSMGGVSTEAFF. Looking up the rest from reference TRBV19 and TRBJ1-1 gives the full variable domain: DGGITQSPKYLFRKEGQNVTLSCEQNLNHDAMYWYRQDPGQGLRLIYYSQIVNDFQKGDIAEGYSVSREKKESFPLTVTSAQKNPTAFYLCASSMGGVSTEAFFGQGTRLTVV.

The chain employs TRBV2 and TRBJ1-2; TRBD1 aligns across 8 bases. From germline, CDR1 is SNHLY and CDR2 FYNNEI. CDR3 size: 14 residues. J was trimmed by 4 bases and V by 5 bases; bases with no gene match: 6. As DNA, the CDR3 is TGTGCCAGCAGTTCAGGGGGCCGGGGCTATGGCTACACCTTC. Protein sequence: CASSSGGRGYGYTF.

CDR3 DNA sequence: TGTGCCAGCAGCCAAGATCGGGGGGGCTACAATGAGCAGTTCTTC. Translating gives CASSQDRGGYNEQFF. The chain recombines TRBV14 with TRBJ2-1; 8 bases line up with TRBD2. The trim removed 0 bases at V and 3 bases at J, leaving 1 base unmatched. This CDR3 contains 15 residues. The germline gives CDR1 SGHDN, CDR2 FVKESK.

This sequence joins TRBV20-1 and TRBJ2-5; the D gene is possibly TRBD2 (6 bases). CDR3 length: 11 amino acids. V lost 6 bases and J lost 9, with 14 bases in between. The germline CDR1 and CDR2 sequences are DFQATT and SNEGSKA (reference sequence). In DNA, the CDR3 is TGCAGTGCCTATATCCCGGGGGCCCAGTACTTC. Its translation: CSAYIPGAQYF.

V and J are TRBV3-1 (or the pseudogene TRBV3-2) and TRBJ2-1, with D tentatively TRBD2 (6 bases). Germline CDR1 and CDR2: LGHDT and YNNKEL (reference sequence). The CDR3 covers 15 residues. Deletions cut 4 bases from V and 0 bases from J, with 10 bases between. The CDR3 DNA reads TGTGCCAGCAGCCTCGGGACTGACTCCTACAATGAGCAGTTCTTC. It specifies CASSLGTDSYNEQFF.